The clone carrying this TCR beta chain was detected only a few times. Its target is not known. Treatment denoted: approximately nine-day PBMC culture with coronavirus spike peptide pools or control peptides (ViraFEST assay). These data are taken from a study of vaccination and CD4 T cells after COVID-19. Study overall: It was a median around 100 days after diagnosis, with a range of 35 to 161, that post-COVID samples were drawn. The stimulating agents, overlapping spike peptides, came from SARS-CoV-2, HCoV-NL63, HCoV-OC43 and HCoV-229E. Whole-study findings and limits: Spike mono-reactivity applied to 304 of 307 vaccine-specific clones detected in convalescent patients. Detection of a median around 86% of reactive clones in convalescent patients was confined to the period after vaccination.

The Oncomine TCR Beta short-read assay was applied to DNA of cultured CD4+ T cells. Via MiXCR, TCRdb re-called the PCR reads, giving one row per CDR3 protein. Among over 15,000 distinct CDR3 sequences listed, 40% to 50% were seen once. The sequencing used CD4+ T cells from blood, cultured in vitro, collected before SARS-CoV-2 vaccination. This receptor was obtained from a human donor who had recovered from COVID-19.

The CDR3 sequence is CATSRVAEMQFGNQPQHF. The CDR3 DNA follows: TGTGCCACCAGCAGAGTGGCAGAAATGCAGTTCGGCAATCAGCCCCAGCATTTT. The chain couples TRBV15 to TRBJ1-5; D is unclear. V lost 1 base and J 2 bases, leaving 18 bases between the germline ends. The CDR3 has 18 amino acids. Germline V CDR1 and CDR2: LNHNV, YYDKDF (reference sequence).